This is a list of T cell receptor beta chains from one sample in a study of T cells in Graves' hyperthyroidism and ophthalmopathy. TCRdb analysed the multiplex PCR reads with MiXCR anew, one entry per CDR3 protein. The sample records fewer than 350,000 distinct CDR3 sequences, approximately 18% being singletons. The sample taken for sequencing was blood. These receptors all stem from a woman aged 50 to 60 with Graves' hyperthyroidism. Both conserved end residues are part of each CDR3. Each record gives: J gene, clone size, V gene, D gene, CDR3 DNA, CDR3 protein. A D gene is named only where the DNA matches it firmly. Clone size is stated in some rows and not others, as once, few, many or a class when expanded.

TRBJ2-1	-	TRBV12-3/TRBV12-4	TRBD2	TGTGCCAGCAGCTCGGGACTAGCGGTTAGCGGGGGGTTTTACAATGAGCAGTTCTTC	CASSSGLAVSGGFYNEQFF
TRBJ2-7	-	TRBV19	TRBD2	TGTGCCAGTTCCGGGACTAGCGCGGCCGAGCTCGAGCAGTACTTC	CASSGTSAAELEQYF
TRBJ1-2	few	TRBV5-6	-	TGTGCCAGCAGCTTAGGTCTGGGGAAGAACTATGGCTACACCTTC	CASSLGLGKNYGYTF
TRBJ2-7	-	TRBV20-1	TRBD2	TGCAGTGCTGGAGACTTCCCGGGACTAGCGGAGGCGACCTACGAGCAGTACTTC	CSAGDFPGLAEATYEQYF
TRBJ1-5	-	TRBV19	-	TGTGCCAGTATAGGACCGAATAGCAATCAGCCCCAGCATTTT	CASIGPNSNQPQHF
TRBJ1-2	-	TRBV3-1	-	TGTGCCAGCAGCCAAGTAGGAGAATTTCGCTATGGCTACACCTTC	CASSQVGEFRYGYTF
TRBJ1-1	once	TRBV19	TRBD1	TGTGCCAGTAACCGGGGTGGACAGGGGAACACTGAAGCTTTCTTT	CASNRGGQGNTEAFF
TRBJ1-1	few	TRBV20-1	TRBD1	TGCAGTGGGACAGGGGATACTGAAGCTTTCTTT	CSGTGDTEAFF
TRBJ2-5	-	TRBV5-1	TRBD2	TGCGCCAGCAGCGAGCCCCTAGCGGGGGAAGAGACCCAGTACTTC	CASSEPLAGEETQYF
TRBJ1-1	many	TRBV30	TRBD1	TGTGCCTGGTCGGGACAGTCGAACACTGAAGCTTTCTTT	CAWSGQSNTEAFF
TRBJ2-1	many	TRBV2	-	TGTGCCAGCGCAACCACGCGCAATGAGCAGTTCTTC	CASATTRNEQFF
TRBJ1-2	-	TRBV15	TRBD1	TGTGCCACCAGCAGAGGGGGACAGGTTGGTGGCTACACCTTC	CATSRGGQVGGYTF
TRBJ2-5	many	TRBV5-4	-	TGTGCCAGCAGCTTGAAGGGACAAGAGACCCAGTACTTC	CASSLKGQETQYF
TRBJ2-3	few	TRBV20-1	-	TGCAGTGCTAGCGTGGTGCGTAGCACAGATACGCAGTATTTT	CSASVVRSTDTQYF
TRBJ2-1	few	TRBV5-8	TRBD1	TGTGCCAGCAGCTTGGGTTCGGACAGGGGTTTTAATGAGCAGTTCTTC	CASSLGSDRGFNEQFF
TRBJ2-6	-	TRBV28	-	TGTGCCAGCAGTTTATGGCAGGCCAACGTCCTGACTTTC	CASSLWQANVLTF
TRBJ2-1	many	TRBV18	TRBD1	TGTGCCAGCTCATTACAGGGGTTGGATGAGCAGTTCTTC	CASSLQGLDEQFF
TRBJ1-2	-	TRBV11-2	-	TGTGCCAGCACCTCGATAGACAGATTCTATGGCTACACCTTC	CASTSIDRFYGYTF
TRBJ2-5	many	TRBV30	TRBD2	TGTGCCTGGGCTAGCGGCGCAGAGACCCAGTACTTC	CAWASGAETQYF
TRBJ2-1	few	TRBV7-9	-	TGTGCCAGCAGCTTATCCCTAGCGTACAATGAGCAGTTCTTC	CASSLSLAYNEQFF
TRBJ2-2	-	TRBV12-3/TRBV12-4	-	TGTGCCAGCAGGCGGGACACCGGGGAGCTGTTTTTT	CASRRDTGELFF
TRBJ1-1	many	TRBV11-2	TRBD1	TGTGCCAGCAGCCTAGGACAGGGGGTCGCTGAAGCTTTCTTT	CASSLGQGVAEAFF
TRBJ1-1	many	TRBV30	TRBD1	TGTGCCTGGAGTGCACAGGGGGAGGCTGAAGCTTTCTTT	CAWSAQGEAEAFF
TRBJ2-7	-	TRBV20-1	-	TGCAGTGCTGCATACAAGCTAGCCTACGAGCAGTACTTC	CSAAYKLAYEQYF
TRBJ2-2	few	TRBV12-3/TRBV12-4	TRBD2	TGTGCCAGCAGTTGCATCCCGGGACTAGCGGGGGGCCAGTGTGGGTCCGGGGAGCTGTTTTTT	CASSCIPGLAGGQCGSGELFF
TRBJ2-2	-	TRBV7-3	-	TGTGCCAGCAGCTTAACGTCCGGGATGGGCACCGGGGAGCTGTTTTTT	CASSLTSGMGTGELFF
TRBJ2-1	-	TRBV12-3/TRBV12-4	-	TGTGCCAGCAGTTTTTCTTTAAGGAATGAGCAGTTCTTC	CASSFSLRNEQFF
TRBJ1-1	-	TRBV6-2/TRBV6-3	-	TGTGCCAGCAGTTACAAACGACAGCACACTGAAGCTTTCTTT	CASSYKRQHTEAFF
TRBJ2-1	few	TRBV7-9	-	TGTGCCAGCAGCGACGGGTCACCCCGGGTGGAGCAGTTCTTC	CASSDGSPRVEQFF
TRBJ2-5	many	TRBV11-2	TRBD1	TGTGCCAGCAGCCCCCCGGCAACAGGGGAGAGAAAGACCCAGTACTTC	CASSPPATGERKTQYF
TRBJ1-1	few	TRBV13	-	TGTGCCAGCAGCAGAGGCCTCACGGTGGCCACTGAAGCTTTCTTT	CASSRGLTVATEAFF
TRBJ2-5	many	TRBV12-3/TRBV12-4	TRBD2	TGTGCCAGCAGTCGGACTAGCGTGGAGACCCAGTACTTC	CASSRTSVETQYF
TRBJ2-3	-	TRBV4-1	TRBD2	TGCGCCAGCAGCCAACCGCTAGCGGGAGGGCCTAGCACAGATACGCAGTATTTT	CASSQPLAGGPSTDTQYF
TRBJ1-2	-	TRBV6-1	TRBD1	TGTGCCAGCAGTGCTCCAGAGAGACAGGGGTTCTATGGCTACACCTTC	CASSAPERQGFYGYTF
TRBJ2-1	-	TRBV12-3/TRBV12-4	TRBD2	TGTGCCAGCAGTTGGGGGGGATACAATGAGCAGTTCTTC	CASSWGGYNEQFF
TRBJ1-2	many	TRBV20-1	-	TGCAGTGCTAGCAACCCCCAGGGCTGGGGCTACACCTTC	CSASNPQGWGYTF
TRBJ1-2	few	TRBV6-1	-	TGTGCCAGCAGTCGAAACCCCCCGGGGGAATACGGCTACACCTTC	CASSRNPPGEYGYTF
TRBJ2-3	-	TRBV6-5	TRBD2	TGTGCCAGCAGTTACCGGACAGGGACTAGCGGGGGAGATACGCAGTATTTT	CASSYRTGTSGGDTQYF
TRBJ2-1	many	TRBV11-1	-	TGTGCCAGCAGCTTCCTGGGGCTAACCCTGGGCTCCTACAATGAGCAGTTCTTC	CASSFLGLTLGSYNEQFF
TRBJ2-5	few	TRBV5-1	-	TGCGCCAGCAGCTTGGGGGGACCAAAAGAGACCCAGTACTTC	CASSLGGPKETQYF
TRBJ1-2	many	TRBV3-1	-	TGTGCCAGCAGTCTTGACCGGACTGACTATGGCTACACCTTC	CASSLDRTDYGYTF
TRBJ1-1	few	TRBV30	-	TGTGCCTCCGTATTTAGAGTCACTGAAGCTTTCTTT	CASVFRVTEAFF
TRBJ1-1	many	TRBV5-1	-	TGCGCCAGCAGCTTGTGGAGGGGGAACACTGAAGCTTTCTTT	CASSLWRGNTEAFF
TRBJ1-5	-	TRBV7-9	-	TGTGCCAGCAGCTTAGGAGGGGCAGTGAATCAGCCCCAGCATTTT	CASSLGGAVNQPQHF
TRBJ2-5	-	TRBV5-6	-	TGTGCCAGCAGCTTGGACCCAGGGGCGAGAACAGAGACCCAGTACTTC	CASSLDPGARTETQYF
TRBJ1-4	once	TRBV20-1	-	TGCAGTGCTGGAAACTATCGCCAAGATGAAAAACTGGTTTTT	CSAGNYRQDEKLVF
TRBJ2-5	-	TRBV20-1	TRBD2	TGCAGTGGGGCAGGGACTAGCGGGAGACAAGAGACCCAGTACTTC	CSGAGTSGRQETQYF
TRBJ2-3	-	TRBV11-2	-	TGTGCCAGCAGTTTTTGGGGGCCCCAGGGGCTAAGTACAGATACGCAGTATTTT	CASSFWGPQGLSTDTQYF
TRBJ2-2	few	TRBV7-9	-	TGTGCCAGCAGCCCTGTGGGCGTGAACACCGGGGAGCTGTTTTTT	CASSPVGVNTGELFF